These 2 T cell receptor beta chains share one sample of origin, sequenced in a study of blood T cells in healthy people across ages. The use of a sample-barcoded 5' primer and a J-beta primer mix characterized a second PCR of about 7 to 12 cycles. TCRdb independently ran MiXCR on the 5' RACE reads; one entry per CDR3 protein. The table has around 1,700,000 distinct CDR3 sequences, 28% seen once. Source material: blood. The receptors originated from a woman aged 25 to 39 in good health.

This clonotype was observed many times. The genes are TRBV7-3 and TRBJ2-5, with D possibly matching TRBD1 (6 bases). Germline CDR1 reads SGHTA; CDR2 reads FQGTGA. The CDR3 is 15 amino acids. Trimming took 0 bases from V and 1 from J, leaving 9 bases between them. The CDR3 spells CASSLTGQIQETQYF. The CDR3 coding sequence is TGTGCCAGCAGCTTAACCGGACAGATCCAAGAGACCCAGTACTTC.

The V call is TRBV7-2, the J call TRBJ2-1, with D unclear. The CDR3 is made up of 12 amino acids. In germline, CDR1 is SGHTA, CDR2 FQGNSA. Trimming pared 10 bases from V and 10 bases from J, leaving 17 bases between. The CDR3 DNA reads TGTGCCAACACCCTCTCCGGGCCAGAGCAGTTCTTC. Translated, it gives CANTLSGPEQFF. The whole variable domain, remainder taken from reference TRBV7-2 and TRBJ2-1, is GAGVSQSPSNKVTEKGKDVELRCDPISGHTALYWYRQSLGQGLEFLIYFQGNSAPDKSGLPSDRFSAERTGGSVSTLTIQRTQQEDSAVYLCANTLSGPEQFFGPGTRLTVL.